The 27 T cell receptor beta chains presented below share a single source sample, sequenced in a study of blood T cell repertoires in COVID-19. The protocol was immunoSEQ multiplex PCR, while the TCRdb copy is restricted to in-frame clones and leaves out a portion. The profile shows 300,000 or so clones, approximately 87% of them singletons. Sequences were obtained from peripheral blood. Receptors originate from a woman aged 25 to 45 with COVID-19, enrolled during active disease.

The V and J genes are TRBV5-1 and TRBJ2-2, with TRBD2 as a possible D gene (6 bases). The CDR3 is 15 residues long. Trimming left V 3 bases short and J 5 bases short, with 14 bases between. From germline, CDR1 is SGHRS and CDR2 YFSETQ. The CDR3 region has the DNA TGCGCCAGCAGCTCTGGCGGGAAGGGGACCGGGGAGCTGTTTTTT. Protein product: CASSSGGKGTGELFF.

The CDR3 reads CASSLTSWQGTYEQYF. The CDR3 DNA follows: TGTGCCAGCAGCTTAACATCTTGGCAGGGGACCTACGAGCAGTACTTC. The chain combines TRBV13 with TRBJ2-7, with D perhaps matching TRBD1 (6 bases). Germline V gene lookup returns CDR1 PRHDT and CDR2 FYEKMQ (reference sequence). V was cut by 2 bases and J by 2 bases, with 16 bases left in between. This CDR3 region has 16 residues.

The chain couples TRBV2 to TRBJ1-1, with 9 nucleotides matching TRBD1. V lost 6 bases to trimming and J lost 0 bases; unmatched junction nucleotides: 5. The CDR3 spans 15 residues. Germline loops: CDR1 SNHLY, CDR2 FYNNEI. CDR3 sequence (DNA): TGTGCCAGCAGAGAACAGGGGGCAATGAACACTGAAGCTTTCTTT. This translates into CASREQGAMNTEAFF.

V gene TRBV18 combines with J gene TRBJ2-5; 7 nucleotides agree with TRBD1. The CDR3 contains 14 residues. V was clipped by 3 bases and J by 3 bases; unmatched bases: 4. Germline loops: CDR1 KGHSH, CDR2 LQKENI. CDR3 region: CASSPQTGKETQYF. The CDR3 region has the DNA TGTGCCAGCTCACCGCAGACAGGGAAAGAGACCCAGTACTTC.

The sample holds one count of this clone. V usage is TRBV24-1 and J usage is TRBJ1-2; TRBD1 aligns across 10 bases. The germline V gene encodes CDR1 KGHDR and CDR2 SFDVKD. The CDR3 runs to 16 residues. The trim removed 2 bases at V and 3 bases at J, leaving 5 bases unmatched. Written as DNA, the CDR3 is TGTGCCACCAGTGATTGGAGGGACAGGGGACACTATGGCTACACCTTC. It is translated as CATSDWRDRGHYGYTF.

V and J are TRBV28 and TRBJ1-5; TRBD1 matches 9 bases. The length of the CDR3 is 18 residues. CDR1 is MDHEN and CDR2 is SYDVKM in the germline V gene. The trim removed 4 bases at V and 3 bases at J, leaving 13 bases unmatched. The CDR3 sequence is CASSSLPGGQGINQPQHF. As DNA, the CDR3 is TGTGCCAGCAGTTCTCTCCCCGGGGGACAGGGAATCAATCAGCCCCAGCATTTT.

This clone was counted a single time. The chain is built from TRBV27 and TRBJ2-3; TRBD2 matches 11 bases. V was pared by 6 bases and J by 3 bases, with 20 bases of the junction left unmatched. The CDR3 totals 20 residues. Germline V CDR1 and CDR2: MNHEY, SMNVEV (reference sequence). CDR3 nucleotide sequence: TGTGCCAGCAGCTCCCGCCATCGACTAGCGGGACTAAGCTTAACAGATACGCAGTATTTT. It translates to CASSSRHRLAGLSLTDTQYF.

The chain joins TRBV27 to TRBJ1-2; 7 nucleotides agree with TRBD1. Germline values: CDR1 MNHEY, CDR2 SMNVEV (reference sequence). V lost 2 bases to trimming and J lost 3 bases; unmatched junction nucleotides: 6. The CDR3 contains 15 residues. Here the CDR3 reads CASSLTGEKDYGYTF. The DNA of the CDR3 is TGTGCCAGCAGTTTAACAGGGGAGAAAGACTATGGCTACACCTTC.

The chain employs TRBV21-1 and TRBJ1-2; the D call of TRBD1 is as the table states it, not checked on the DNA. TRBV21-1 is an annotated pseudogene. This CDR3 contains 16 residues. The CDR3 loop is CASSYTGQGLRYGYTF. DNA for the CDR3: TGTGCCAGCAGCTATACCGGACAGGGGTTGAGGTATGGCTACACCTTC.

The rearrangement links TRBV10-3 to TRBJ1-5; no definite D call. The germline V gene has CDR1 ENHRY and CDR2 SYGVKD. The V end lost 2 bases, the J end lost 2 bases, and 10 bases lay between the germline ends. The CDR3 is made up of 15 amino acids. The CDR3 region has the DNA TGTGCCATCAGTGAGCTGGGAGACGGCAATCAGCCCCAGCATTTT. Residues: CAISELGDGNQPQHF.

The gene calls are TRBV25-1 and TRBJ2-7; D call uncertain. Per germline, CDR1 MGHDK and CDR2 SYGVNS. With 3 bases removed from V and 4 bases from J, the gap between germline ends came to 10 bases. This CDR3 has 13 residues. CDR3 nucleotide sequence: TGTGCCAGCAGTGACTCGCCCCGGTACGAGCAGTACTTC. Protein product: CASSDSPRYEQYF.

The V gene is TRBV4-1, the J gene TRBJ1-1; 7 bases match TRBD1. Germline V CDR1 and CDR2: MGHRA, YSYEKL. V shed 0 bases, J shed 6 bases, and the junction held 10 bases outside the gene matches. This CDR3 contains 16 residues. This CDR3 is CASSQEGGRGFSEAFF. DNA for the CDR3: TGCGCCAGCAGCCAAGAAGGAGGCAGGGGGTTCTCTGAAGCTTTCTTT.

The chain links TRBV19 to TRBJ2-1; 8 positions agree with TRBD1. The ends lost 4 bases at V and 3 bases at J; junction bases unmatched: 11. The CDR3 runs to 17 residues. Germline V gene data show CDR1 as LNHDA and CDR2 as SQIVND (reference sequence). This CDR3 reads CASSSPRPTGGYNEQFF. The CDR3 DNA is TGTGCCAGTAGTAGCCCCCGACCCACAGGGGGCTACAATGAGCAGTTCTTC. Full variable domain (remainder filled in from reference TRBV19 and TRBJ2-1): DGGITQSPKYLFRKEGQNVTLSCEQNLNHDAMYWYRQDPGQGLRLIYYSQIVNDFQKGDIAEGYSVSREKKESFPLTVTSAQKNPTAFYLCASSSPRPTGGYNEQFFGPGTRLTVL.

This clone has just one count. V and J are TRBV19 and TRBJ1-1; possible D gene TRBD1, 6 bases. The germline V gene encodes CDR1 LNHDA and CDR2 SQIVND (reference sequence). The CDR3 totals 14 residues. V was trimmed by 5 bases and J by 1 base, leaving 11 bases between them. CDR3 DNA: TGTGCCAGTAGTTCTGACAGGCCGAACACTGAAGCTTTCTTT. This gives the protein CASSSDRPNTEAFF.

The count of this clone is one. This sequence joins TRBV19 and TRBJ2-7, with D possibly being TRBD2 (6 bases). The CDR3 contains 11 residues. V was trimmed by 6 bases and J by 6 bases, leaving 9 bases between them. Germline V lookup: CDR1 LNHDA, CDR2 SQIVND (reference sequence). Here the CDR3 reads CASSDSGEQYF. The CDR3 DNA sequence: TGTGCCAGTAGCGATAGCGGCGAGCAGTACTTC.

In this sample, this clone turned up once. The J gene is TRBJ2-2, the V gene TRBV10-1, with 8 nucleotides matching TRBD1. Germline V gene lookup returns CDR1 WNHNN and CDR2 SYGVQD (reference sequence). V trimming: 6 bases; J trimming: 0 bases; junction bases outside the gene matches: 3. CDR3 length: 15 amino acids. Here the CDR3 reads CASSPGGTNTGELFF. The CDR3 DNA reads as TGCGCCAGCAGCCCAGGGGGCACGAACACCGGGGAGCTGTTTTTT.

The rearrangement uses TRBV7-2 and TRBJ2-2; D is ambiguous. V dropped 1 base and J dropped 1 base, with 7 bases sitting between them. This CDR3 has 15 amino acids. CDR1 and CDR2 from the germline V gene are SGHTA and FQGNSA. CDR3 DNA: TGTGCCAGCAGCTTAGGCGCAGGGAACACCGGGGAGCTGTTTTTT. Translated: CASSLGAGNTGELFF.

This CDR3 is CASSLVGGMNTEAFF. CDR3 DNA sequence: TGCGCCAGCAGCTTGGTGGGAGGGATGAACACTGAAGCTTTCTTT. V usage is TRBV5-1 and J usage is TRBJ1-1; no clear D gene. Looked up from germline, CDR1 is SGHRS and CDR2 is YFSETQ. The CDR3 runs to 15 residues. V was pared by 0 bases and J by 0 bases, with 9 bases between.

This clone has only one observation. The J gene is TRBJ2-2, the V gene TRBV28, with a tentative D call TRBD1 (5 bases). Trimming pared 4 bases from V and 6 bases from J, leaving 9 bases between. The CDR3 consists of 13 residues. The V gene's germline CDR1 is MDHEN and CDR2 SYDVKM. The chain's CDR3 is CASSSQVAGELFF. CDR3 in DNA: TGTGCCAGCAGTTCACAGGTCGCCGGGGAGCTGTTTTTT.

The chain uses TRBV28 and TRBJ1-5; TRBD1 aligns across 8 bases. The CDR3 contains 15 residues. Looked up from germline, CDR1 is MDHEN and CDR2 is SYDVKM. V was clipped by 6 bases and J by 4 bases; unmatched bases: 8. CDR3 DNA sequence: TGTGCCAGCAGCTATGACAGGGGTTGGAATCAGCCCCAGCATTTT. As protein: CASSYDRGWNQPQHF.

As for this clone: One end of the junction fails to match germline, which may point to a read error. The chain carries TRBV12-3 or TRBV12-4 and TRBJ1-2, with D unresolved. This CDR3 has 11 amino acids. CDR3 sequence: CASSWAGDWVF. CDR3 coding DNA: TGTGCCAGCAGTTGGGCAGGCGATTGGGTTTTC.

CDR3 region: CSAEGLAGSEQFF. CDR3 in DNA: TGCAGCGCCGAGGGTCTAGCGGGGAGTGAGCAGTTCTTC. V is TRBV29-1 and J is TRBJ2-1, with TRBD2 identical over 9 bases. Germline V gene lookup returns CDR1 SQVTM and CDR2 ANQGSEA. The CDR3 sequence is 13 residues long. Losses at the gene ends were 7 bases for V and 9 bases for J; bases not matched to a gene: 10.

V gene TRBV7-9 combines with J gene TRBJ1-4, with TRBD1 matching 8 bases. Per the germline V gene, CDR1 is SEHNR and CDR2 is FQNEAQ (reference sequence). The CDR3 extends over 17 amino acids. With V trimmed by 4 bases and J by 1 base, 8 bases remained unmatched. In DNA, the CDR3 is TGTGCCAGCAGCTCCCGGCAGGGGGCGGGAACTAATGAAAAACTGTTTTTT. This codes for CASSSRQGAGTNEKLFF.

The rearrangement links TRBV27 to TRBJ1-5; no definite D call. V shed 5 bases and J shed 2 bases, with 10 bases lying between them. CDR1 is MNHEY and CDR2 is SMNVEV in the germline V gene (reference sequence). The CDR3 totals 14 residues. The CDR3 loop reads CASSLNGGNQPQHF. DNA of the CDR3: TGTGCCAGCAGTCTCAACGGTGGCAATCAGCCCCAGCATTTT.

J is TRBJ2-1 and V is TRBV27; a possible D gene is TRBD2 (5 bases). The CDR3 spans 15 residues. Germline V lookup: CDR1 MNHEY, CDR2 SMNVEV (reference sequence). V was pared by 6 bases and J by 3 bases, with 15 bases between. CDR3 sequence reads: CASRRVTADYNEQFF. CDR3 sequence (DNA): TGTGCCAGCAGAAGGGTTACAGCGGACTACAATGAGCAGTTCTTC.

The gene calls are TRBV28 and TRBJ2-4; TRBD2 matches 7 bases. V was pared by 3 bases and J by 2 bases, with 10 bases of the junction left unmatched. The germline CDR1 and CDR2 sequences are MDHEN and SYDVKM. This CDR3 is built from 17 residues. CDR3 region: CASSLSGGRQTKNIQYF. CDR3 sequence (DNA): TGTGCCAGCAGTTTGTCCGGCGGGAGACAGACCAAAAACATTCAGTACTTC.

The V gene is TRBV5-4, the J gene TRBJ2-1, with D possibly TRBD1 on 6 matching bases. Per the germline V gene, CDR1 is SGHNT and CDR2 is YYREEE (reference sequence). The CDR3 is made up of 17 amino acids. Trimming removed 5 bases at V and 1 base at J, with 19 bases between. The CDR3 sequence: CASSSRDILGSYNEQFF. As DNA, the CDR3 is TGTGCCAGCAGTTCGAGGGACATCCTAGGGTCCTACAATGAGCAGTTCTTC.